This T cell receptor (beta chain) came from a study of beta chain features in type 1 diabetes. Study-level findings and limits: More deletions and fewer insertions at VDJ junctions were found in patients with type 1 diabetes. For patients and controls alike, PCR might favor shorter templates to the same degree. When Type 1 diabetes patients were examined, their TCRB CDR3s proved moderately but significantly shorter in all four CD4+ subsets.

The collection from each donor was one heparinised blood draw averaging about 116 mL. Isolation of CD4+ naive, central memory, regulatory and stem cell-like memory cells was achieved by sorting via CD45RO/CCR7/CD25/CD127/CD95/CD27. This clone was counted a few times. Its antigen remains unidentified. As every portion of the isolated RNA was reverse transcribed, the sequencing read expressed TCRB transcripts. Profiling relied on immunoSEQ multiplex PCR, and the TCRdb table lists in-frame clones only, not all of them. In the table there are roughly 150,000 clones, approximately 8% of which are singletons. The CDR3 is made up of 12 amino acids. Germline V gene sequence: CDR1 SGDLS, CDR2 YYNGEE. The V gene lost 2 bases and the J gene lost 4 bases, with 5 bases spanning the gap.

What was sequenced was central memory CD4+ T cells from blood. The sequence derives from a man aged 18-30 years with type 1 diabetes. The chain is built from TRBV9 and TRBJ2-3; D unclear. The CDR3 region is CASSVNSDTQYF. The CDR3 DNA sequence: TGTGCCAGCAGCGTCAACTCAGATACGCAGTATTTT.